A selection of T cell receptor beta chains follows, all from one sample in a study of blood T cell repertoires in COVID-19. Libraries were prepared by immunoSEQ multiplex PCR; TCRdb keeps only in-frame clonotypes and omits some of them. The sample contains fewer than 300,000 clones, 80% to 85% of which appear only once. Material for sequencing was peripheral blood. These TCRs come from a person aged 65-85 years with COVID-19, enrolled during active disease. CDR3s leave out the opening cysteine and the closing phenylalanine or tryptophan.

v_gene	j_gene	CDR3aa
TRBV5-1	TRBJ2-2	ASSEAGENTGELF
TRBV7-9	TRBJ1-4	ASSQSGGANEKLF
TRBV7-8	TRBJ2-5	ASSQHTETQY
TRBV4-3	TRBJ1-5	ASSFRQGNQPQH
TRBV3-1/TRBV3-2	TRBJ2-5	ASSPRLAGGPETQY
TRBV4-1	TRBJ2-7	ASSQLVKAGGYEQY
TRBV19	TRBJ1-4	ASSIGGQANEKLF
TRBV18	TRBJ2-1	ASPVSRRQGNEQF
TRBV5-4	TRBJ2-1	ASSDGVGHYNEQF
TRBV6-5	TRBJ1-1	AIQKTEAF
TRBV13	TRBJ2-7	ASSERTVRSSYEQY
TRBV28	TRBJ1-5	ASSFRASAPPSNQPQH
TRBV7-2	TRBJ2-5	ASSEDRGQETQY
TRBV7-9	TRBJ1-2	ASSGPTELGGYT
TRBV19	TRBJ1-1	ASSILRGTNTEAF
TRBV28	TRBJ2-1	ASGLFYNEQF
TRBV3-1/TRBV3-2	TRBJ2-7	ASSRGVHVVYEQY
TRBV27	TRBJ2-3	ASSPGTDTQY
TRBV5-1	TRBJ2-5	ASSQMGQGTGETQY
TRBV7-2	TRBJ2-7	ASSRQGAVDEQY
TRBV5-1	TRBJ2-7	ASSTDRASYEQY
TRBV12-3/TRBV12-4	TRBJ1-2	ASSLTGSHGYT
TRBV3-1/TRBV3-2	TRBJ2-7	ASSQTGTGEFEQY
TRBV6-5	TRBJ2-3	ASSRDSPRTDTQY
TRBV28	TRBJ2-7	ASSLRQGTYEQY
TRBV7-2	TRBJ2-7	ASSLPPASGINYEQY
TRBV4-3	TRBJ2-3	ASSQDGGGASGTQY